This T cell receptor (beta chain) stems from a study of blood T cell repertoires in COVID-19. In the study overall: Specimens from acute and convalescent COVID-19 originated in the United States, Italy and Spain. T cells, B-cell-depleted T cells, or PBMCs supplied cDNA or gDNA.

The CDR3 has 15 residues. Trimming shortened V by 0 bases and J by 3 bases, and 11 bases separated the two germline ends. The germline V gene has CDR1 LGHNA and CDR2 YNFKEQ. As originally analysed: Researchers report that nucleated cell counts were estimated from reference gene primer amplification. TCRdb's copy holds only in-frame clones and misses some; the assay was immunoSEQ multiplex PCR. V and J calls and clone size are those listed in that table; D and trimming were worked out from the DNA. The sample includes more than 150,000 clones, roughly 84% of them seen just once. This clonotype was obtained from a woman in her sixties or seventies with acute or convalescent COVID-19. This chain connects TRBV4-2 to TRBJ1-1, with a tentative D call TRBD1 (5 bases). The sequenced sample consisted of peripheral blood. The CDR3 DNA sequence: TGTGCCAGCAGCCAAGATCTTAGGGGCTACACTGAAGCTTTCTTT. It yields the protein CASSQDLRGYTEAFF.